The 14 T cell receptor beta chains given below trace back to one sample, sequenced in a study of cytomegalovirus exposure and HLA in healthy donors. PCR was performed using 60 Vbeta and 13 Jbeta primers. Sequencing used immunoSEQ multiplex PCR; TCRdb keeps in-frame clones, though not all of them. This table has 120,000 to 150,000 clones, 80% to 85% appearing once. The sample consisted of PBMCs. Every receptor here comes from a male donor in good health and CMV-seropositive.

The chain is built from TRBV5-8 and TRBJ2-1; 8 nucleotides align to TRBD1. Germline-derived CDR1 and CDR2 are SGHTS and YDEGEE. The J segment lost 4 bases and the V segment lost 3 bases, leaving 3 bases of the junction unmatched. The CDR3 loop spans 14 amino acids. CDR3 amino acids: CASSSRQGYNEQFF. CDR3 nucleotides: TGTGCCAGCAGCTCGCGACAGGGGTACAATGAGCAGTTCTTC.

The chain joins TRBV15 to TRBJ1-6, with D tentatively TRBD1 (5 bases). The V gene's germline CDR1 is LNHNV and CDR2 YYDKDF (reference sequence). V lost 4 bases to trimming and J lost 7 bases, with 11 bases between them. This CDR3 region has 14 residues. DNA for the CDR3: TGTGCCACCAGCAAATCGTCAGGGAATTCACCCCTCCACTTT. This gives the protein CATSKSSGNSPLHF.

The V gene is TRBV7-8, the J gene TRBJ1-2; 9 bases are shared with TRBD1. CDR1 is SGHVS and CDR2 is FQNEAQ in the germline V gene. V lost 2 bases, J lost 2 bases, and 3 bases stayed unmatched. This CDR3 has 15 residues. The CDR3 DNA reads as TGTGCCAGCAGCTTACTAACAGGGGGCAACTATGGCTACACCTTC. Translated: CASSLLTGGNYGYTF.

This chain connects TRBV9 to TRBJ2-1, with D possibly TRBD1 on 5 matching bases. The CDR3 has 15 amino acids. The V end lost 1 base, the J end lost 2 bases, and 10 bases lay between the germline ends. CDR1 and CDR2 (germline): SGDLS, YYNGEE. Here the CDR3 reads CASSVSGFAYNEQFF. Written as DNA, the CDR3 is TGTGCCAGCAGCGTATCAGGGTTCGCCTACAATGAGCAGTTCTTC. The variable domain in full, with the rest retrieved from reference TRBV9 and TRBJ2-1, is DSGVTQTPKHLITATGQRVTLRCSPRSGDLSVYWYQQSLDQGLQFLIQYYNGEERAKGNILERFSAQQFPDLHSELNLSSLELGDSALYFCASSVSGFAYNEQFFGPGTRLTVL.

V is TRBV5-4 and J is TRBJ2-3; 12 bases are shared with TRBD1. Germline V gene sequence: CDR1 SGHNT, CDR2 YYREEE (reference sequence). Germline trimming cut 0 bases from V and 7 bases from J; bases unmatched to any gene: 9. The CDR3 has 17 residues. This CDR3 is CASSLEPGQGAHNTQYF. DNA of the CDR3: TGTGCCAGCAGCTTGGAACCGGGACAGGGGGCGCATAATACGCAGTATTTT.

There are a few counts of this clone. The V gene is TRBV7-2, the J gene TRBJ2-7; 11 positions agree with TRBD2. Looked up from germline, CDR1 is SGHTA and CDR2 is FQGNSA. The V gene end was trimmed by 1 base and the J gene end by 0 bases; junction bases not matched to a gene: 11. CDR3 length equals 19 residues. The CDR3 bases are TGTGCCAGCAGCTTAGAGGGTAGTAGCGGGGGGGGTTACTCCTACGAGCAGTACTTC. It is translated as CASSLEGSSGGGYSYEQYF.

This chain connects TRBV9 to TRBJ2-1, with 8 bases fitting TRBD2. Germline lookup yields CDR1 SGDLS and CDR2 YYNGEE. CDR3 size: 18 residues. Unmatched junction bases numbered 11, after V lost 0 bases and J lost 3 bases. CDR3 sequence: CASSVAILPGGFYNEQFF. The CDR3 DNA follows: TGTGCCAGCAGCGTAGCGATCCTCCCGGGAGGGTTCTACAATGAGCAGTTCTTC.

The V gene is TRBV5-6, the J gene TRBJ2-3; TRBD1 matches at 9 bases. From germline, CDR1 is SGHDT and CDR2 YYEEEE. Germline trimming cut 5 bases from V and 7 bases from J; bases unmatched to any gene: 11. There are 15 residues in the CDR3. The CDR3 DNA reads TGTGCCAGCAGACGGGGACAGGGAGAACGGAATACGCAGTATTTT. Translated: CASRRGQGERNTQYF.

The genes are TRBV7-9 and TRBJ2-7, with 11 nucleotides matching TRBD2. This CDR3 has 16 amino acids. Per germline, CDR1 SEHNR and CDR2 FQNEAQ (reference sequence). J was trimmed by 2 bases and V by 6 bases; bases with no gene match: 9. This CDR3 is CASRAAGTSGTYEQYF. The CDR3 coding sequence is TGTGCCAGCAGGGCCGCCGGGACTAGCGGAACCTACGAGCAGTACTTC.

A single count supports this clone. The V call is TRBV6-6, the J call TRBJ2-1, with TRBD1 matching 7 bases. The J segment lost 5 bases and the V segment lost 5 bases, leaving 0 bases of the junction unmatched. The CDR3 has 12 amino acids. Germline CDR1 is MNHNY and CDR2 is SVGAGI (reference sequence). The CDR3 DNA reads as TGTGCCAGCAGTGGACAGGACAATGAGCAGTTCTTC. Translation: CASSGQDNEQFF.

This chain uses TRBV7-8 with TRBJ1-4; 9 nucleotides match TRBD1. Trimming took 5 bases from V and 7 from J; bases not matched to a gene: 14. CDR3 length equals 17 residues. The V gene's germline CDR1 is SGHVS and CDR2 FQNEAQ. CDR3 sequence (DNA): TGTGCCAGCAGCCTAACCGCAGGGACAGGGTTTGTTGAAAAACTGTTTTTT. Translation gives CASSLTAGTGFVEKLFF.

The rearrangement joins TRBV5-1 to TRBJ1-1; 10 nucleotides align to TRBD1. With V trimmed by 4 bases and J by 7 bases, 7 bases remained unmatched. The CDR3 totals 14 residues. Germline V gene data show CDR1 as SGHRS and CDR2 as YFSETQ. The CDR3 coding sequence is TGCGCCAGCAGCGTTGACAGGGGGCATGGTGAAGCTTTCTTT. Translated, it gives CASSVDRGHGEAFF.

The chain carries TRBV19 and TRBJ2-3; 8 positions match TRBD1. The CDR3 is 15 residues long. Germline CDR1 reads LNHDA; CDR2 reads SQIVND (reference sequence). The V gene end was trimmed by 5 bases and the J gene end by 2 bases; junction bases not matched to a gene: 6. The CDR3 DNA sequence: TGTGCCAGTAGTCCCCGGACAGGGTACACAGATACGCAGTATTTT. Protein product: CASSPRTGYTDTQYF.

The chain joins TRBV7-6 to TRBJ2-2, with 8 bases that match TRBD2. J lost 9 bases, V lost 1 base, and 7 bases had no gene match. The V gene's germline CDR1 is SGHVS and CDR2 FNYEAQ. The CDR3 has 15 amino acids. CDR3 region: CASSLVALAGRELFF. The CDR3 region has the DNA TGTGCCAGCAGCTTAGTGGCGTTAGCGGGGCGGGAGCTGTTTTTT.